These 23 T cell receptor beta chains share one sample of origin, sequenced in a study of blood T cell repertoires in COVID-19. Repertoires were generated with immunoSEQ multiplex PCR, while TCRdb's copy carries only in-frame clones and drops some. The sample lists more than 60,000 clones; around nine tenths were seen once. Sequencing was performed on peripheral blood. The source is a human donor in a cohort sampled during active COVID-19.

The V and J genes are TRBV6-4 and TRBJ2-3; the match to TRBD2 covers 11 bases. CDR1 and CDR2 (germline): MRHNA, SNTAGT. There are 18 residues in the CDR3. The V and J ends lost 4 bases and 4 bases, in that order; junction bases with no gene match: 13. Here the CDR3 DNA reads TGTGCCAGCAGTGGACTAGCGGGATCTCTAGAGGAATCAGATACGCAGTATTTT. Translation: CASSGLAGSLEESDTQYF.

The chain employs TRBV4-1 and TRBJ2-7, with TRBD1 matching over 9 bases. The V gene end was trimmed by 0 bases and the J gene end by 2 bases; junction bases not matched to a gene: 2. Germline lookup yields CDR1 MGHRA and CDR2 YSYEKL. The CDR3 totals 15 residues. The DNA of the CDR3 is TGCGCCAGCAGCCAAGAGGGACAGGGAGCCTACGAGCAGTACTTC. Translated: CASSQEGQGAYEQYF.

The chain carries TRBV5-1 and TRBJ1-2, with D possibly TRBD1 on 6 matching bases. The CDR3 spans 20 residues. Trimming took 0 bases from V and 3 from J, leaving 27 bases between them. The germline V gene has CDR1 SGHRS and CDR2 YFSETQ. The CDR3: CASSLVQGLPPVPPDYGYTF. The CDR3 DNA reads TGCGCCAGCAGCTTGGTACAGGGTCTGCCCCCTGTCCCCCCTGACTATGGCTACACCTTC.

CDR3 protein: CASSLAQGGNRNTIYF. In nucleotides, the CDR3 is TGTGCCAGCAGCTTAGCCCAGGGAGGGAACAGAAACACCATATATTTT. This chain joins TRBV7-2 and TRBJ1-3; D is possibly TRBD1 (5 bases). Germline values: CDR1 SGHTA, CDR2 FQGNSA. The CDR3 is 16 residues long. The ends were cut back, 0 bases at V and 5 bases at J, with 14 bases in the middle.

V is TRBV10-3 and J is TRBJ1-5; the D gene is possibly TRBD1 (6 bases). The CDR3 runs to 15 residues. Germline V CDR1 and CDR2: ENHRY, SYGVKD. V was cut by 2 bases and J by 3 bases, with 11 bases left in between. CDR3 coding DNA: TGTGCCATCAGTGAGCAGGACAGCAACAATCAGCCCCAGCATTTT. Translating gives CAISEQDSNNQPQHF.

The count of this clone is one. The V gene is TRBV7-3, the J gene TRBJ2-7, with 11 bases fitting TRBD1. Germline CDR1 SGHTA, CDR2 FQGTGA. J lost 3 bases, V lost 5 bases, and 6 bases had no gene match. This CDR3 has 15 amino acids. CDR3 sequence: CASSVGGTGGYEQYF. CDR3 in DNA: TGTGCCAGCAGCGTAGGTGGGACAGGGGGCTACGAGCAGTACTTC.

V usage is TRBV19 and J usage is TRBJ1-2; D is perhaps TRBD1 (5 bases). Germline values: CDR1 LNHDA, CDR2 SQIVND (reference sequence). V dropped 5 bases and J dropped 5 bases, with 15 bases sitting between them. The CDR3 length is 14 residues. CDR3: CASSFSTVEYGYTF. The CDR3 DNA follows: TGTGCCAGTAGTTTTTCGACAGTCGAATATGGCTACACCTTC.

The CDR3 spells CASSQDQGVYGYGYTF. In DNA form, the CDR3 reads TGCGCCAGCAGCCAAGATCAGGGGGTTTACGGCTATGGCTACACCTTC. The chain carries TRBV4-3 and TRBJ1-2; 7 bases match TRBD1. Germline V lookup: CDR1 LGHNA, CDR2 YSLEER. After removal of 0 bases from V and 4 bases from J, the junction contained 8 bases not matched to a gene. This CDR3 spans 16 amino acids.

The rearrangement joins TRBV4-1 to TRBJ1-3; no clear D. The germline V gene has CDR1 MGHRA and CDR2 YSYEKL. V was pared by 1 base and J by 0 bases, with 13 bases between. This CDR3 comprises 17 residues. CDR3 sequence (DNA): TGCGCCAGCAGCCAAGGGCTCCAATCAGGCTCTGGAAACACCATATATTTT. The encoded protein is CASSQGLQSGSGNTIYF.

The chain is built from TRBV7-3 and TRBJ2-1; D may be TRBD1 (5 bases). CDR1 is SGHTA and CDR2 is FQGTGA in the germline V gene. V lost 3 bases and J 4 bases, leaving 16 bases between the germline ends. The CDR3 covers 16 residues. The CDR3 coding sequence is TGTGCCAGCAGCTTCGGTCGTACAGGTACTTACAATGAGCAGTTCTTC. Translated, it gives CASSFGRTGTYNEQFF.

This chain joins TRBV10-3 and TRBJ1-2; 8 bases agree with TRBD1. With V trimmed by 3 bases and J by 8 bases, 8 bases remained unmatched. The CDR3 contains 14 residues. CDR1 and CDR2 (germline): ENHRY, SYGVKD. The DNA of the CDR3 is TGTGCCATCAGTGAACTCGACAGGGGCGGGGGCTACACCTTC. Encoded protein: CAISELDRGGGYTF.

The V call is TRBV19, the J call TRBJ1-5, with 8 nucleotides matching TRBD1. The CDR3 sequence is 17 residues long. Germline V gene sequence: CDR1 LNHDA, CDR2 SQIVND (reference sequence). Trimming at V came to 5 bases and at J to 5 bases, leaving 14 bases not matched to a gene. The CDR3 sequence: CASSLAPYRGFDQPQHF. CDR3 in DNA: TGTGCCAGTAGTTTAGCCCCGTACAGGGGGTTTGATCAGCCCCAGCATTTT.

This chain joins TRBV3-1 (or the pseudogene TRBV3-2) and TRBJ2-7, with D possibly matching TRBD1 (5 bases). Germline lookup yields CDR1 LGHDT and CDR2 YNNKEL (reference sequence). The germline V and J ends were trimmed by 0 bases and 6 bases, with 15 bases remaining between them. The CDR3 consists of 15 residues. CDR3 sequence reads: CASSQDRDRASEQYF. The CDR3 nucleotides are TGTGCCAGCAGCCAAGACAGGGATCGGGCCAGCGAGCAGTACTTC.

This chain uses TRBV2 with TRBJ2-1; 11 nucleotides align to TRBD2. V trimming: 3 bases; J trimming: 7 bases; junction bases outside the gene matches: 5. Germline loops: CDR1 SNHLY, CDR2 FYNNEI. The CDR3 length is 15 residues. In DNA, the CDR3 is TGTGCCAGCAGTGAGGTAGCGGGGGGGTTTAATGAGCAGTTCTTC. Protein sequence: CASSEVAGGFNEQFF. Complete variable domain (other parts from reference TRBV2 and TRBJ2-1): EPEVTQTPSHQVTQMGQEVILRCVPISNHLYFYWYRQILGQKVEFLVSFYNNEISEKSEIFDDQFSVERPDGSNFTLKIRSTKLEDSAMYFCASSEVAGGFNEQFFGPGTRLTVL.

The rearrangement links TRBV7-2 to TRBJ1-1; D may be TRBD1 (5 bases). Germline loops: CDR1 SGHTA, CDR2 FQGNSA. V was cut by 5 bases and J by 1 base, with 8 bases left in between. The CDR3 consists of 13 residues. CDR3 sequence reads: CASSATGNTEAFF. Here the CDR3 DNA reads TGTGCCAGCAGCGCAACAGGGAACACTGAAGCTTTCTTT.

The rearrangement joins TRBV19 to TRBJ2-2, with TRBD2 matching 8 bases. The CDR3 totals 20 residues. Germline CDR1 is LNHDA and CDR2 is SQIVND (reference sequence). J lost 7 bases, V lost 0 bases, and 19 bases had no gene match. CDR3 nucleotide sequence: TGTGCCAGTAGTATAGAGGGGACTAGTCGCAGATTTAATAATTACGGGGAGCTGTTTTTT. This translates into CASSIEGTSRRFNNYGELFF.

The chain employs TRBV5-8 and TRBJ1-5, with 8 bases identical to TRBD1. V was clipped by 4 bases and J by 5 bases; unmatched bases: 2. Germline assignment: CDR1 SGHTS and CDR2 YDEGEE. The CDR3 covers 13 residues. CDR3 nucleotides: TGTGCCAGCAGCGGACAGGGTTATCAGCCCCAGCATTTT. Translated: CASSGQGYQPQHF.

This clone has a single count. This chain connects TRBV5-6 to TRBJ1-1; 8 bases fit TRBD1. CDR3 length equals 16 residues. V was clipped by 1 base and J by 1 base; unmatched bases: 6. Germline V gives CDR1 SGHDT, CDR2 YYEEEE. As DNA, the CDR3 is TGTGCCAGCAGCTTGAGGACAGGGCTACGGAACACTGAAGCTTTCTTT. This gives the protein CASSLRTGLRNTEAFF.

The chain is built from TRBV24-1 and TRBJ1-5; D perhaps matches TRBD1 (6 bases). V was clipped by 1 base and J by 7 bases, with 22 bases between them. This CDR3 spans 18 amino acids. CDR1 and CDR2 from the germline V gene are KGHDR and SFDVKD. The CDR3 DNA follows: TGTGCCACCAGTGATTTCGGTCAGGGGTTGGCCCTTAGGCAGCCCCAGCATTTT. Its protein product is CATSDFGQGLALRQPQHF.

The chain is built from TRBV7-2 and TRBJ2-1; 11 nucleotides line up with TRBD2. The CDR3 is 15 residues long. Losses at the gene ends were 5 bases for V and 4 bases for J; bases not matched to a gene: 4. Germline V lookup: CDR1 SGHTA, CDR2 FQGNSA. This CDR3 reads CASSVTSGEYNEQFF. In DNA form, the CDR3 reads TGTGCCAGCAGCGTGACTAGCGGGGAATACAATGAGCAGTTCTTC.

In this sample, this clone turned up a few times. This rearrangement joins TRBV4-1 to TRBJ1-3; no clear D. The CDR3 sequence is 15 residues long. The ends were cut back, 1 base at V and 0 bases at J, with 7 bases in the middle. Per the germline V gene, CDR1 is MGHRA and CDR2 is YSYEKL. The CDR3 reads CASSQGTGSGNTIYF. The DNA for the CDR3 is TGCGCCAGCAGCCAAGGAACGGGCTCTGGAAACACCATATATTTT.

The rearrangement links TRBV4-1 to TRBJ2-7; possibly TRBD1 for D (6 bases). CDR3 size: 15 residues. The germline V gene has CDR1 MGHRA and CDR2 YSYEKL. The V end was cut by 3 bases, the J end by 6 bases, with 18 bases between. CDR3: CASSHRDNLPSEQYF. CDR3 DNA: TGCGCCAGCAGCCACCGGGACAACCTACCTTCCGAGCAGTACTTC.

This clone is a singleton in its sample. CDR3 region: CASSPRTGWTGELFF. CDR3 bases: TGTGCCAGCAGCCCGCGGACAGGCTGGACCGGGGAGCTGTTTTTT. The rearrangement links TRBV5-8 to TRBJ2-2, with TRBD1 identical over 7 bases. The CDR3 sequence is 15 residues long. V was clipped by 4 bases and J by 5 bases; unmatched bases: 8. CDR1 and CDR2 from the germline V gene are SGHTS and YDEGEE.